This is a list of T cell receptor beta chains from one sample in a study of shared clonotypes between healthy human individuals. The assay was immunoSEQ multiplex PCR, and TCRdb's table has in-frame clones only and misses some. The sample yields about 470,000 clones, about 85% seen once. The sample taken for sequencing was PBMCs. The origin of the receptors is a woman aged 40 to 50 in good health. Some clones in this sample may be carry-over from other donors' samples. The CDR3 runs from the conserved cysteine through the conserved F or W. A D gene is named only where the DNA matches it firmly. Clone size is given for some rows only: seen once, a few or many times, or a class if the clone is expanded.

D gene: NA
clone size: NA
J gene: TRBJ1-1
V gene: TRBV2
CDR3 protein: CASTLGPGTEAFF
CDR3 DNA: TGTGCCAGTACGCTGGGGCCCGGCACTGAAGCTTTCTTT

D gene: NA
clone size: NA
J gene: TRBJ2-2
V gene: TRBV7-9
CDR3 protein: CASSSVANTGELFF
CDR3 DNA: TGTGCCAGCAGCTCAGTTGCGAACACCGGGGAGCTGTTTTTT

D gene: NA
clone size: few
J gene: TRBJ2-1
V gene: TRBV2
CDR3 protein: CASSAYAYNEQFF
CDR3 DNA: TGTGCCAGCAGTGCCTACGCGTACAATGAGCAGTTCTTC

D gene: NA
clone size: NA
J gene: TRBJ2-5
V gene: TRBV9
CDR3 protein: CASSSTTGRETQYF
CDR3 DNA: TGTGCCAGCAGCTCAACGACAGGGAGGGAGACCCAGTACTTC

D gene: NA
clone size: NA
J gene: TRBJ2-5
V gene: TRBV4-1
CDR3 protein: CASSQDYGTQETQYF
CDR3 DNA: TGCGCCAGCAGCCAAGATTACGGGACGCAAGAGACCCAGTACTTC

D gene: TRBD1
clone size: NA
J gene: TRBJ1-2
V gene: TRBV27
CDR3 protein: CASSLAATGGLPIYGYTF
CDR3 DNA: TGTGCCAGCAGTTTAGCCGCGACAGGGGGCTTACCCATCTATGGCTACACCTTC

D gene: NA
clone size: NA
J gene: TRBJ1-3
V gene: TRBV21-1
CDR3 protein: CASSKGGGTIYF
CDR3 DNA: TGTGCCAGCAGCAAAGGGGGCGGCACCATATATTTT

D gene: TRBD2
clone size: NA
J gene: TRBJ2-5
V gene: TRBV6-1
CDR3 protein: CASSPALGRGETQYF
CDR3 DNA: TGTGCCAGCAGCCCAGCCTTGGGGAGGGGAGAGACCCAGTACTTC

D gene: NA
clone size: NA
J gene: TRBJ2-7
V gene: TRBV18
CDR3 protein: CASSDTASYEQYF
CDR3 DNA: TGTGCCAGCTCCGATACAGCCTCCTACGAGCAGTACTTC

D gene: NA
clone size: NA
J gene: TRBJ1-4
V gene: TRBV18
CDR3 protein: CASSLGQNEKLFF
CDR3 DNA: TGTGCCAGCTCACTAGGCCAAAATGAAAAACTGTTTTTT

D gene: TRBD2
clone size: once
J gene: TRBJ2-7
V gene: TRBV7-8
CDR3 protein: CASSTASGVPPYEQYF
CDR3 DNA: TGTGCCAGCAGTACGGCCAGCGGGGTCCCCCCCTACGAGCAGTACTTC

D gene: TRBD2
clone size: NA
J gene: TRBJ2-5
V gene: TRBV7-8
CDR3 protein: CASSFDGGRSETQYF
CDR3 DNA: TGTGCCAGCAGTTTTGACGGCGGGAGGAGCGAGACCCAGTACTTC

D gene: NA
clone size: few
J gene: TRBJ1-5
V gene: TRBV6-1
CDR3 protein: CASSTRGQPNQPQHF
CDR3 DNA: TGTGCCAGCAGTACCCGAGGACAGCCCAATCAGCCCCAGCATTTT

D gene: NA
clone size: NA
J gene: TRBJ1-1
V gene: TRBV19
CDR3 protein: CASSIGAENTEAFF
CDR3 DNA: TGTGCCAGTAGTATAGGGGCGGAGAACACTGAAGCTTTCTTT

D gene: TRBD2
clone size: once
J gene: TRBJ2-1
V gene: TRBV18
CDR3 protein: CASSLGTSGRASNEQFF
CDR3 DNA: TGTGCCAGCTCACTGGGGACTAGCGGGAGGGCCAGCAATGAGCAGTTCTTC

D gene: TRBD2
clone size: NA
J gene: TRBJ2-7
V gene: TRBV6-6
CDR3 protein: CASSTRTSGTYEQYF
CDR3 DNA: TGTGCCAGCAGTACCAGGACTAGCGGGACCTACGAGCAGTACTTC

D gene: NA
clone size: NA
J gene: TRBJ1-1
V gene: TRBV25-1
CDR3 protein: CASSGLMNTEAFF
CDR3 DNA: TGTGCCAGCAGTGGACTCATGAACACTGAAGCTTTCTTT

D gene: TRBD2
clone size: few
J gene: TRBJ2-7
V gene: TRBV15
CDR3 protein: CATSREPAGGYEQYF
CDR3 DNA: TGTGCCACCAGCAGAGAGCCTGCGGGAGGGTACGAGCAGTACTTC

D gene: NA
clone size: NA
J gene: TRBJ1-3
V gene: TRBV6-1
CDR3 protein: CASSDSGGSGNTIYF
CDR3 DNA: TGTGCCAGCAGTGACTCTGGGGGATCTGGAAACACCATATATTTT

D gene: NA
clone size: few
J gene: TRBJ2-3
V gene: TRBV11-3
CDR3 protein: CASSLGQQNTDTQYF
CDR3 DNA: TGTGCCAGCAGCTTAGGACAGCAAAACACAGATACGCAGTATTTT

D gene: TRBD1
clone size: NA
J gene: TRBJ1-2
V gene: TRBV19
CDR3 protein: CASSTQGANYGYTF
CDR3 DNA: TGTGCCAGTAGTACTCAGGGGGCGAACTATGGCTACACCTTC

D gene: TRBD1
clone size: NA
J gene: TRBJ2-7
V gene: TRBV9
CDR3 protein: CASSADRGSGEQYF
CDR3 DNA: TGTGCCAGCAGCGCCGACAGGGGGTCAGGGGAGCAGTACTTC

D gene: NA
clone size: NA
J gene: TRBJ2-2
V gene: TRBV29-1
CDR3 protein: CSVDFGTTNTGELFF
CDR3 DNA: TGCAGCGTTGACTTCGGGACAACGAACACCGGGGAGCTGTTTTTT

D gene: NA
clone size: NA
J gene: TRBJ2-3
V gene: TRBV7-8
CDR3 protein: CASSLEDPGLRDTQYF
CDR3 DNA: TGTGCCAGCAGCTTAGAGGATCCGGGACTGAGAGATACGCAGTATTTT

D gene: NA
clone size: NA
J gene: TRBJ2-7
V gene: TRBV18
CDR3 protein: CASSPDLAYEQYF
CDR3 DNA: TGTGCCAGCTCACCGGACTTAGCCTACGAGCAGTACTTC

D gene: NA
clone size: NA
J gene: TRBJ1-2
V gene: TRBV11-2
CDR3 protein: CASSLGPGDGYTF
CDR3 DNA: TGTGCCAGCAGCTTAGGCCCCGGGGATGGCTACACCTTC

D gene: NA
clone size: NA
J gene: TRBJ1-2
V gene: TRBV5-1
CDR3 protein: CASRRGGGYTF
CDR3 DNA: TGCGCCAGCAGACGAGGGGGTGGCTACACCTTC

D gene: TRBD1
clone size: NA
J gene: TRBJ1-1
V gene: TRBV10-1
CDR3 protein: CASSPDRDDTEAFF
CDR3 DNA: TGCGCCAGCAGTCCCGACAGGGATGACACTGAAGCTTTCTTT

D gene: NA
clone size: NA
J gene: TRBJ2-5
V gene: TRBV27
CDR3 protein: CASSLYGWETQYF
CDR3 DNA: TGTGCCAGCAGTTTGTACGGTTGGGAGACCCAGTACTTC

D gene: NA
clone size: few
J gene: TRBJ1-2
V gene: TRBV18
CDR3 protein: CASSPARGGDYGYTF
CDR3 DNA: TGTGCCAGCTCACCCGCCCGGGGGGGCGACTATGGCTACACCTTC

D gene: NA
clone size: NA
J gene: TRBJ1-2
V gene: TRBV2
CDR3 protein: CASSELGRPSYGYTF
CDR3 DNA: TGTGCCAGCAGTGAATTGGGCAGGCCGAGCTATGGCTACACCTTC

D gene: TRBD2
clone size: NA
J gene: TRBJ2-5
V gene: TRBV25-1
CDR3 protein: CASSEYRSGSGETQYF
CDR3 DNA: TGTGCCAGCAGTGAATATAGGAGCGGGAGTGGAGAGACCCAGTACTTC

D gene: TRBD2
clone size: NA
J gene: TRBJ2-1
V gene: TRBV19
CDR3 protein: CASAGLAGGNEQFF
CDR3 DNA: TGTGCCAGCGCGGGACTAGCGGGAGGGAATGAGCAGTTCTTC

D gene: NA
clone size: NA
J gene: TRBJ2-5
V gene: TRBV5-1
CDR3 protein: CASSSLSTRQETQYF
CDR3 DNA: TGCGCCAGCAGTTCCCTATCGACGAGGCAAGAGACCCAGTACTTC

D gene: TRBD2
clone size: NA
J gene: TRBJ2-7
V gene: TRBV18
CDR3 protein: CASSLPGLAYEQYF
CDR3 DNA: TGTGCCAGCTCACTCCCGGGACTAGCCTACGAGCAGTACTTC

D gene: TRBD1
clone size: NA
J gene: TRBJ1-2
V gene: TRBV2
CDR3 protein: CASSNTGGDYGYTF
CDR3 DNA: TGTGCCAGCAGTAATACAGGGGGCGACTACGGCTACACCTTC

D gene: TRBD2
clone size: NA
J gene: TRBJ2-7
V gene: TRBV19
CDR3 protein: CASGGRGLWYEQYF
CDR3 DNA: TGTGCCAGTGGGGGGAGGGGATTATGGTACGAGCAGTACTTC

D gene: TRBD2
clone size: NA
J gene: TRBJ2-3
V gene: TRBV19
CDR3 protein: CASSPSTPSGSTDTQYF
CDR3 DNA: TGTGCCAGTAGTCCCAGCACCCCTAGCGGGAGCACAGATACGCAGTATTTT

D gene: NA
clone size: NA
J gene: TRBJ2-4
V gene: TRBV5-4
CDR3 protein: CASSLLDWSGSKNIQYF
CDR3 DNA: TGTGCCAGCAGTCTTCTTGACTGGAGCGGGTCCAAAAACATTCAGTACTTC

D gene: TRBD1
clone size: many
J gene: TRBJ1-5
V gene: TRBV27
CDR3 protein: CASSRVGTGKLSQPQHF
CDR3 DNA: TGTGCCAGCAGTCGGGTTGGGACAGGGAAGCTATCTCAGCCCCAGCATTTT

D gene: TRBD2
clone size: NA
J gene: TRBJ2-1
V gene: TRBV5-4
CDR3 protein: CASSAPGLAGVGDEQFF
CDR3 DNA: TGTGCCAGCAGCGCACCGGGACTAGCGGGAGTGGGCGATGAGCAGTTCTTC

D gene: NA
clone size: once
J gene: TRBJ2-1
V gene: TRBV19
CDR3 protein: CASESSSYNEQFF
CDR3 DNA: TGTGCCAGTGAGTCGAGCTCCTACAATGAGCAGTTCTTC

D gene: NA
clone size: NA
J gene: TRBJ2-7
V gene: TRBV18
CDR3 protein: CASSPPSQGSAKYF
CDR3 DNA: TGTGCCAGCTCACCACCTTCTCAGGGAAGCGCAAAGTACTTC

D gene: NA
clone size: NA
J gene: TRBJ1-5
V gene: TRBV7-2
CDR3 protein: CASSPRGSEPQHF
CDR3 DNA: TGTGCCAGCAGCCCCCGAGGGAGCGAGCCCCAGCATTTT

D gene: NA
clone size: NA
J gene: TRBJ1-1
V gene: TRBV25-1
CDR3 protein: CASTGGGGASTEAFF
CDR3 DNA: TGTGCCAGCACCGGCGGGGGGGGCGCATCCACTGAAGCTTTCTTT

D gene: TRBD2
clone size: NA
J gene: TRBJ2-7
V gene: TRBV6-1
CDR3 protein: CASGWTSGTYEQYF
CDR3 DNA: TGTGCCAGCGGCTGGACTAGCGGAACCTACGAGCAGTACTTC

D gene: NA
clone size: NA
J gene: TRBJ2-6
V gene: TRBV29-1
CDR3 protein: CSVVRWGAKTFSGANVLTF
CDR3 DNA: TGCAGCGTTGTCCGCTGGGGGGCAAAAACGTTCTCTGGGGCCAACGTCCTGACTTTC

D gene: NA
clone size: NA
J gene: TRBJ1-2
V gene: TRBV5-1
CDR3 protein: CASSLRDLNYGYTF
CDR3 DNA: TGCGCCAGCAGCCTGCGGGATCTGAACTATGGCTACACCTTC

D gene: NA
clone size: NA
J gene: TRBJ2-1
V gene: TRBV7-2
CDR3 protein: CASNGGLTYNEQFF
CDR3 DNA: TGTGCCAGCAACGGGGGATTGACCTACAATGAGCAGTTCTTC

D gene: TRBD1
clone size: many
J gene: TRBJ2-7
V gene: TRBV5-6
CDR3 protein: CASSLGQGLHEQYF
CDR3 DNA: TGTGCCAGCAGCTTGGGACAGGGGCTCCACGAGCAGTACTTC

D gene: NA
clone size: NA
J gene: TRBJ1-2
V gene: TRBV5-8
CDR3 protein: CASSLVSDWYEYTF
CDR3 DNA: TGTGCCAGCAGCTTGGTTAGCGACTGGTATGAATACACCTTC

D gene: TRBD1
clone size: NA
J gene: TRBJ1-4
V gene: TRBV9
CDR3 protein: CASSAGPGQSEKLFF
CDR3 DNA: TGTGCCAGCAGCGCCGGACCGGGACAGAGTGAAAAACTGTTTTTT

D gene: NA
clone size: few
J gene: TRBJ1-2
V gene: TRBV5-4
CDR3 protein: CASSTQDRAAYGYTF
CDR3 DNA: TGTGCCAGCAGCACCCAGGACCGGGCAGCCTATGGCTACACCTTC

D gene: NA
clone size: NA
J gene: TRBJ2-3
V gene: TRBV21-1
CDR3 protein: CASSKDRGGADTQYF
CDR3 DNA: TGTGCCAGCAGCAAAGACAGGGGAGGAGCAGATACGCAGTATTTT

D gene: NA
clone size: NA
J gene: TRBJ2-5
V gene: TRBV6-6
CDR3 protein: CASRPGQIQETQYF
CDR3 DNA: TGTGCCAGCAGACCAGGCCAAATACAAGAGACCCAGTACTTC

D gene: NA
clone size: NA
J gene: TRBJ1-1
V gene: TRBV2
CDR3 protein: CASSPSRGGEAFF
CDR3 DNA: TGTGCCAGCAGCCCCTCACGGGGAGGTGAAGCTTTCTTT

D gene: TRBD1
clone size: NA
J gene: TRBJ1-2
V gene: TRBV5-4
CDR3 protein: CASSDSGTGVYGYTF
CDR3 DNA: TGTGCCAGCAGCGACTCCGGGACAGGCGTCTATGGCTACACCTTC